This T cell receptor beta chain was profiled in a study of blood T cells in healthy people across ages. CDR1 is MNHNS and CDR2 is SASEGT in the germline V gene. This CDR3 region has 17 residues. V dropped 2 bases and J dropped 1; count of bases not matched to a gene: 6. Together with a sample-barcoded 5' primer, a J-beta primer mix was included in a second PCR lasting roughly 6 to 12 cycles. MiXCR, applied by TCRdb to the 5' RACE reads, yields one record per CDR3 protein. The sample has nearly 800,000 distinct CDR3 sequences, 45% to 70% seen once. This clonotype was sampled from a middle-aged man in good health. Sequencing input: blood. The chain couples TRBV6-1 to TRBJ2-7; 12 bases match TRBD2. CDR3 sequence: CASSERGGLAGSYEQYF. The CDR3, as DNA: TGTGCCAGCAGTGAAAGGGGGGGACTAGCGGGTTCCTACGAGCAGTACTTC.